The 27 T cell receptor beta chains below all came from one sample that was sequenced in a study of T cells after yellow fever vaccination (dated by TCRdb to the late 2010s). Sample treatment or condition, as interpreted from the label and publication: live attenuated yellow fever vaccine strain. The method behind the library was 5' RACE. The instrument given in TCRdb is Illumina HiSeq 2500. In-frame beta chains were kept once TCRdb had trimmed the public reads at Q25 with fastp and called clones with MiXCR. Every distinct CDR3 protein forms one entry, paired with its most common genes and DNA. The sample has 450,000 to 600,000 distinct CDR3 sequences on record, 13% of them singletons. Of the sample, roughly 13% falls within the top ten clones. Sequences were derived from PBMCs, sampled on the day of the yellow fever booster vaccination. Receptors originate from a man aged 30 to 45 who received the YFV17D yellow fever vaccine.

The chain employs TRBV15 and TRBJ2-7; D is ambiguous. The V gene's germline CDR1 is LNHNV and CDR2 YYDKDF (reference sequence). V was trimmed by 0 bases and J by 4 bases, leaving 7 bases between them. The CDR3 has 13 amino acids. The DNA of the CDR3 is TGTGCCACCAGCAGAGATAACTTTTACGAGCAGTACTTC. Translation: CATSRDNFYEQYF.

This clonotype was observed at least ten times. The J gene is TRBJ2-5, the V gene TRBV29-1; the D is unclear. Between the trimmed V and J ends, which lost 4 bases and 4 bases, there was a span of 10 bases. The CDR3 spans 12 residues. Germline CDR1 and CDR2: SQVTM and ANQGSEA. Here the CDR3 reads CSVGAPRETQYF. CDR3 nucleotides: TGCAGCGTTGGGGCGCCCCGAGAGACCCAGTACTTC.

At least ten counts were recorded for this clonotype. V is TRBV7-2 and J is TRBJ2-3, with D perhaps matching TRBD2 (5 bases). CDR1 is SGHTA and CDR2 is FQGNSA in the germline V gene. V lost 5 bases and J 3 bases, leaving 18 bases between the germline ends. The CDR3 spans 16 residues. In nucleotides, the CDR3 is TGTGCCAGCAGCGATCGTTGGGGTACGGGGACAGATACGCAGTATTTT. It specifies CASSDRWGTGTDTQYF.

The chain joins TRBV10-3 to TRBJ2-5, with unresolved D. The CDR3 consists of 12 residues. Trimming pared 4 bases from V and 2 bases from J, leaving 5 bases between. Germline V gene lookup returns CDR1 ENHRY and CDR2 SYGVKD. The CDR3 nucleotides are TGTGCCATCAGTGGAGTACAAGAGACCCAGTACTTC. This sequence encodes CAISGVQETQYF.

The rearrangement links TRBV7-2 to TRBJ2-1; D is possibly TRBD2 (6 bases). The CDR3 totals 15 residues. Germline loops: CDR1 SGHTA, CDR2 FQGNSA. Trimming stripped 5 bases from V and 5 bases from J, with 16 bases between. The CDR3, as DNA: TGTGCCAGCAGCGCCCGGGACTCAGGCGACAATGAGCAGTTCTTC. Encoded protein: CASSARDSGDNEQFF. The variable domain in full, completed from reference TRBV7-2 and TRBJ2-1, reads GAGVSQSPSNKVTEKGKDVELRCDPISGHTALYWYRQSLGQGLEFLIYFQGNSAPDKSGLPSDRFSAERTGGSVSTLTIQRTQQEDSAVYLCASSARDSGDNEQFFGPGTRLTVL.

This clonotype showed up just a few times. V usage is TRBV28 and J usage is TRBJ2-1; 13 nucleotides match TRBD2. The CDR3 covers 16 residues. CDR1 and CDR2 (germline): MDHEN, SYDVKM. V shed 5 bases and J 8 bases; nucleotides not matched to a gene: 9. CDR3 sequence (DNA): TGTGCCAGCAGTACGGCAGGGACTAGCGGGAAGGATGAGCAGTTCTTC. As protein: CASSTAGTSGKDEQFF. Complete variable domain (other parts from reference TRBV28 and TRBJ2-1): DVKVTQSSRYLVKRTGEKVFLECVQDMDHENMFWYRQDPGLGLRLIYFSYDVKMKEKGDIPEGYSVSREKKERFSLILESASTNQTSMYLCASSTAGTSGKDEQFFGPGTRLTVL.

In its sample, this clonotype was seen a few times. The chain couples TRBV24-1 to TRBJ2-1; 8 nucleotides line up with TRBD1. Germline lookup yields CDR1 KGHDR and CDR2 SFDVKD. V was clipped by 8 bases and J by 9 bases; unmatched bases: 11. The CDR3 loop spans 14 amino acids. Here the CDR3 DNA reads TGTGCCACCATGTCTCGGACAGGGTCGGCTGAGCAGTTCTTC. Translated, it gives CATMSRTGSAEQFF.

The chain couples TRBV19 to TRBJ2-2; D is unclear. Germline V CDR1 and CDR2: LNHDA, SQIVND (reference sequence). Deletions cut 3 bases from V and 7 bases from J, with 3 bases between. This CDR3 is 11 amino acids long. This CDR3 is CASSMLGELFF. The CDR3 DNA reads TGTGCCAGTAGTATGCTCGGGGAGCTGTTTTTT.

This clonotype was counted only a few times. This chain links TRBV11-2 with TRBJ2-1, with 13 bases identical to TRBD2. The CDR3 has 15 residues. In germline, CDR1 is SGHAT, CDR2 FQNNGV. The V and J ends lost 5 bases and 8 bases, in that order; junction bases with no gene match: 6. CDR3 amino acids: CASSAGLAGRDEQFF. CDR3 in DNA: TGTGCCAGCAGCGCGGGACTAGCGGGGAGGGATGAGCAGTTCTTC.

The chain uses TRBV2 and TRBJ1-5; TRBD1 matches 10 bases. Trimming cost V 4 bases and J 6 bases; bases outside gene matches: 12. Per the germline V gene, CDR1 is SNHLY and CDR2 is FYNNEI. There are 17 residues in the CDR3. CDR3 region: CASSAPGQGMWRQPQHF. DNA for the CDR3: TGTGCCAGCAGTGCGCCGGGACAGGGGATGTGGCGTCAGCCCCAGCATTTT.

V usage is TRBV20-1 and J usage is TRBJ2-5; D remains ambiguous. Germline loops: CDR1 DFQATT, CDR2 SNEGSKA (reference sequence). The CDR3 covers 12 residues. V dropped 4 bases and J dropped 3 bases, with 9 bases sitting between them. The CDR3 protein is CSAKFTKETQYF. For the CDR3, the DNA is TGCAGTGCTAAGTTTACCAAAGAGACCCAGTACTTC.

CDR3 protein: CAISPLGEAFF. Written as DNA, the CDR3 is TGTGCCATCAGTCCTTTGGGTGAAGCTTTCTTT. The rearrangement uses TRBV10-3 and TRBJ1-1; D is ambiguous. With 5 bases removed from V and 7 bases from J, the gap between germline ends came to 8 bases. The CDR3 runs 11 residues. CDR1 and CDR2 from the germline V gene are ENHRY and SYGVKD.

This chain uses TRBV20-1 with TRBJ2-1; TRBD2 aligns across 8 bases. There are 13 residues in the CDR3. V lost 6 bases and J lost 9; bases outside the gene matches: 10. CDR1 is DFQATT, CDR2 SNEGSKA, per germline (reference sequence). The CDR3 region is CSAPSGRGIEQFF. The CDR3 DNA is TGCAGTGCCCCAAGCGGGAGAGGCATTGAGCAGTTCTTC.

The rearrangement uses TRBV20-1 and TRBJ2-2; D might be TRBD1 or TRBD2, each matching 5 bases. The germline V gene encodes CDR1 DFQATT and CDR2 SNEGSKA (reference sequence). This CDR3 has 15 residues. The V end was cut by 4 bases, the J end by 0 bases, with 12 bases between. CDR3 protein: CSANAGTTNTGELFF. The CDR3 DNA is TGCAGTGCTAACGCCGGGACCACGAACACCGGGGAGCTGTTTTTT.

This clonotype turned up a few times. This sequence joins TRBV28 and TRBJ2-3; no firm D call. Trimming shortened V by 2 bases and J by 0 bases, and 9 bases separated the two germline ends. Per the germline V gene, CDR1 is MDHEN and CDR2 is SYDVKM. The CDR3 is 15 amino acids. The CDR3 DNA is TGTGCCAGCAGTTTACCGAGCGCTAGCACAGATACGCAGTATTTT. This encodes CASSLPSASTDTQYF.

In DNA form, the CDR3 reads TGTGCCAGCAGTGTCTTGGGCGGAGCGAACACCGGGGAGCTGTTTTTT. Protein product: CASSVLGGANTGELFF. The chain uses TRBV6-1 and TRBJ2-2; D is ambiguous. The ends were cut back, 4 bases at V and 0 bases at J, with 12 bases in the middle. CDR1 is MNHNS, CDR2 SASEGT, per germline. CDR3 length: 16 residues.

The V call is TRBV20-1, the J call TRBJ1-2; possible D gene TRBD1, 6 bases. CDR3 length: 13 residues. V was trimmed by 6 bases and J by 4 bases, leaving 15 bases between them. From germline, CDR1 is DFQATT and CDR2 SNEGSKA (reference sequence). CDR3 residues: CSAPPQGSYGYTF. The DNA for the CDR3 is TGCAGTGCCCCACCCCAGGGGAGCTATGGCTACACCTTC.

This clonotype was picked up a small number of times. The J gene is TRBJ1-4, the V gene TRBV7-2, with TRBD1 as a possible D gene (6 bases). Germline CDR1 and CDR2: SGHTA and FQGNSA. The V gene lost 5 bases and the J gene lost 1 base, with 11 bases spanning the gap. The CDR3 has 15 amino acids. In DNA form, the CDR3 reads TGTGCCAGCAGCCCGCAGGGGTTAACTAATGAAAAACTGTTTTTT. Translated, it gives CASSPQGLTNEKLFF.

This clonotype was seen a few times. The V call is TRBV4-3, the J call TRBJ1-2, with no clear D. V was shortened by 0 bases and J by 4 bases, with 15 bases between the two germline ends. The CDR3 runs to 16 residues. Germline values: CDR1 LGHNA, CDR2 YSLEER. CDR3 sequence reads: CASSQEFPMASYGYTF. The CDR3 DNA is TGCGCCAGCAGCCAAGAGTTTCCCATGGCGTCCTATGGCTACACCTTC.

CDR3 in DNA: TGTGCCAGCAGCTCCCCCCTGGGCCCCGTCACAGATACGCAGTATTTT. It translates to CASSSPLGPVTDTQYF. This chain links TRBV11-2 with TRBJ2-3, with D hard to call. The CDR3 has 16 residues. Per the germline V gene, CDR1 is SGHAT and CDR2 is FQNNGV. The V end lost 4 bases, the J end lost 2 bases, and 16 bases lay between the germline ends.

The chain combines TRBV2 with TRBJ2-3; the D is unclear. CDR1 is SNHLY and CDR2 is FYNNEI in the germline V gene. This CDR3 is 14 amino acids long. Trimming took 8 bases from V and 3 from J, leaving 15 bases between them. The CDR3 protein is CASRLDPRTDTQYF. Here the CDR3 DNA reads TGTGCCAGCCGCCTTGACCCACGTACAGATACGCAGTATTTT. Full variable domain (outside the CDR3, taken from reference TRBV2 and TRBJ2-3): EPEVTQTPSHQVTQMGQEVILRCVPISNHLYFYWYRQILGQKVEFLVSFYNNEISEKSEIFDDQFSVERPDGSNFTLKIRSTKLEDSAMYFCASRLDPRTDTQYFGPGTRLTVL.

This clonotype has only a few counts. This sequence joins TRBV9 and TRBJ1-3, with a possible D match to TRBD1 (6 bases). The V gene's germline CDR1 is SGDLS and CDR2 YYNGEE. Between the trimmed V and J ends, which lost 0 bases and 0 bases, there was a span of 13 bases. The CDR3 is 17 residues long. The CDR3: CASSVEAGAYSGNTIYF. The CDR3 coding sequence is TGTGCCAGCAGCGTAGAAGCAGGGGCCTACTCTGGAAACACCATATATTTT. The full variable domain, its missing parts supplied by reference TRBV9 and TRBJ1-3, is DSGVTQTPKHLITATGQRVTLRCSPRSGDLSVYWYQQSLDQGLQFLIQYYNGEERAKGNILERFSAQQFPDLHSELNLSSLELGDSALYFCASSVEAGAYSGNTIYFGEGSWLTVV.

This clonotype has more than one count but fewer than ten. The rearrangement uses TRBV19 and TRBJ2-7, with D perhaps matching TRBD1 (5 bases). Trimming cost V 8 bases and J 2 bases, with 16 bases left between them. This CDR3 has 14 residues. Per the germline V gene, CDR1 is LNHDA and CDR2 is SQIVND (reference sequence). CDR3 DNA sequence: TGTGCCAGTGGTGAGGCTGGGGCCCCCTACGAGCAGTACTTC. Translation: CASGEAGAPYEQYF.

This clonotype occurred a few times. The rearrangement uses TRBV27 and TRBJ1-1; 10 bases line up with TRBD1. V lost 5 bases and J lost 3; bases outside the gene matches: 9. The CDR3 contains 16 residues. Germline CDR1 is MNHEY and CDR2 is SMNVEV (reference sequence). For the CDR3, the DNA is TGTGCCAGCAGTCGTAGGAGGACAGGGGGGGACACTGAAGCTTTCTTT. Translating gives CASSRRRTGGDTEAFF.

This clonotype appeared a few times. The chain recombines TRBV5-8 with TRBJ2-1; D uncertain. CDR3 length equals 12 residues. Looked up from germline, CDR1 is SGHTS and CDR2 is YDEGEE. V gave up 4 bases and J gave up 9 bases, with 11 bases separating them. CDR3 loop: CASSLVGFEQFF. For the CDR3, the DNA is TGTGCCAGCAGCCTTGTAGGTTTTGAGCAGTTCTTC.

A few counts support this clonotype. The gene calls are TRBV6-1 and TRBJ2-3; the D is unclear. Germline V CDR1 and CDR2: MNHNS, SASEGT. CDR3 length equals 16 residues. The germline V and J ends were trimmed by 2 bases and 4 bases, with 16 bases remaining between them. The CDR3 DNA reads as TGTGCCAGCAGTGAACTCCCCCGGTACGGAGCAGATACGCAGTATTTT. Residues: CASSELPRYGADTQYF.

This clonotype was seen repeatedly, ten times or more. This sequence joins TRBV10-3 and TRBJ2-3, with D hard to call. Germline CDR1 is ENHRY and CDR2 is SYGVKD. V was pared by 2 bases and J by 8 bases, with 11 bases between. This CDR3 is 13 amino acids long. CDR3 sequence reads: CAISEGLDGTQYF. Here the CDR3 DNA reads TGTGCCATCAGTGAGGGGCTTGACGGTACGCAGTATTTT.